Shown below are 5 T cell receptor beta chains from a single sample sequenced in a study of blood T cell repertoires in COVID-19. Generated by immunoSEQ multiplex PCR, the TCRdb table keeps only in-frame clones and is missing some. The data hold around 28,000 clones, with 80% to 90% observed a single time. Sample: peripheral blood. Receptors were obtained from a human donor with acute or convalescent COVID-19. The donor label of this sample is uncertain.

This clone was observed a few times. This chain uses TRBV6-5 with TRBJ1-2, with D uncertain. Germline CDR1 reads MNHEY; CDR2 reads SVGAGI. This CDR3 region has 13 residues. V shed 7 bases and J shed 4 bases, with 13 bases lying between them. DNA of the CDR3: TGTGCCAGCAAGCCGGGGTCCAGCTATGGCTACACCTTC. Its protein is CASKPGSSYGYTF.

In DNA form, the CDR3 reads TGTGCCAGCAGGGCCGGGACAAGCTCACGCGGCGCAACTAATGAAAAACTGTTTTTT. As protein: CASRAGTSSRGATNEKLFF. The J gene is TRBJ1-4, the V gene TRBV28, with D possibly TRBD1 on 6 matching bases. V was shortened by 6 bases and J by 0 bases, with 23 bases between the two germline ends. CDR1 and CDR2 from the germline V gene are MDHEN and SYDVKM. The CDR3 has 19 amino acids.

The chain combines TRBV11-2 with TRBJ2-3, with D perhaps matching TRBD1 (6 bases). CDR3 size: 15 residues. Germline V lookup: CDR1 SGHAT, CDR2 FQNNGV. V was trimmed by 4 bases and J by 4 bases, leaving 15 bases between them. The CDR3 here is CASSSTTGAPDTQYF. DNA for the CDR3: TGTGCCAGCAGCTCCACGACAGGCGCCCCAGATACGCAGTATTTT.

The chain uses TRBV28 and TRBJ1-1, with 8 bases identical to TRBD1. The CDR3 is made up of 15 amino acids. V shed 5 bases and J 0 bases; nucleotides not matched to a gene: 5. Germline CDR1 MDHEN, CDR2 SYDVKM. CDR3 sequence reads: CASSVKTGVNTEAFF. The CDR3 DNA sequence: TGTGCCAGCAGTGTCAAGACAGGGGTGAACACTGAAGCTTTCTTT. The complete variable domain, with remaining parts taken from reference TRBV28 and TRBJ1-1, reads DVKVTQSSRYLVKRTGEKVFLECVQDMDHENMFWYRQDPGLGLRLIYFSYDVKMKEKGDIPEGYSVSREKKERFSLILESASTNQTSMYLCASSVKTGVNTEAFFGQGTRLTVV.

The chain recombines TRBV29-1 with TRBJ1-4; D unclear. Trimming removed 4 bases from V and 4 bases from J, with 13 bases in between. The CDR3 extends over 14 amino acids. Germline V gene data show CDR1 as SQVTM and CDR2 as ANQGSEA. The CDR3 reads CSVGASRGNEKLFF. The DNA for the CDR3 is TGCAGCGTTGGGGCCTCACGGGGTAATGAAAAACTGTTTTTT.